Sequencing of this T cell receptor (beta chain) was carried out in a study of cytomegalovirus exposure and HLA in healthy donors. Amplification used 60 Vbeta primers and 13 Jbeta primers. Data came from immunoSEQ multiplex PCR; TCRdb stores just in-frame clones and leaves some out. The sample consists of roughly 290,000 clones, around 90% of them appearing once. The CDR3 extends over 14 amino acids. V was trimmed by 6 bases and J by 5 bases, leaving 14 bases between them. Germline V gives CDR1 MNHEY, CDR2 SMNVEV (reference sequence). Study-wide findings and caveats: Highly shared sequence variants in one cluster were likely a sequencing artifact. In an earlier analysis, about 87% or about 30%: the productive usage of most TCR beta V segments. Available immune exposure information covered CMV serostatus only.

Comments on this clone: Its specificity is not known.

The TCR comes from a woman younger than 30 in good health and CMV-seronegative. V is TRBV27 and J is TRBJ1-5; weak D call: TRBD1 (5 bases). What was sequenced was PBMCs. The CDR3 DNA follows: TGTGCCAGCAGCTACCTGGGGGGGGATCAGCCCCAGCATTTT. This encodes CASSYLGGDQPQHF.